Here is one T cell receptor beta chain with its context. What it binds is unknown. The data were obtained in a study of radiotherapy plus CTLA-4 blockade in lung cancer. The wider study: 15% to 20% of patients responded objectively, and around 31% achieved disease control. Study conclusions and caveats: Some TCR clones had been derived from tumors. These clones expanded in peripheral blood after radiotherapy plus ipilimumab. Together with interferon-beta, which increased in serum after radiation, early dynamic changes in blood T cell clones were reportedly the best predictors of response.

Sequenced by immunoSEQ multiplex PCR; TCRdb stores in-frame clones only, minus some. This table holds 35,000 to 45,000 clones, 75% to 80% found once. V shed 1 base and J shed 6 bases, with 11 bases lying between them. Germline V gives CDR1 LGHNA, CDR2 YSLEER. There are 14 residues in the CDR3. Alongside CTLA-4 blockade with ipilimumab, patients with chemo-refractory metastatic non-small-cell lung cancer received focal radiation. This chain joins TRBV4-3 and TRBJ2-3; possible D gene TRBD1, 6 bases. The source of this sequence is a human donor with non-small cell lung cancer whose response to radiotherapy plus ipilimumab could not be evaluated. This material consisted of peripheral blood, taken from a patient treated with radiotherapy plus ipilimumab. For the CDR3, the DNA is TGCGCCAGCAGCCAAGGGCAGGGGTCGGATACGCAGTATTTT. Translating gives CASSQGQGSDTQYF.